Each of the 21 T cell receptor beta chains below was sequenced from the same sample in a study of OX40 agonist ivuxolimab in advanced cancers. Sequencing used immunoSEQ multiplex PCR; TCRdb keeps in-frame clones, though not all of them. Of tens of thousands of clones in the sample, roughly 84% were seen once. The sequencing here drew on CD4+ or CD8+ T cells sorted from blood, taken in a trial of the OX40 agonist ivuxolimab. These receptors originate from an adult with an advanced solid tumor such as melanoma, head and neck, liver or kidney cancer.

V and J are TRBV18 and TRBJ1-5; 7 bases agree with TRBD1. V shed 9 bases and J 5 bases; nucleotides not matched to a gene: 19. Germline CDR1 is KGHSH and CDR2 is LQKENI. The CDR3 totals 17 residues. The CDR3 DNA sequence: TGTGCCAGTCACACTGATCCGGGCAGGGGGAACGATCAGCCCCAGCATTTT. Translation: CASHTDPGRGNDQPQHF.

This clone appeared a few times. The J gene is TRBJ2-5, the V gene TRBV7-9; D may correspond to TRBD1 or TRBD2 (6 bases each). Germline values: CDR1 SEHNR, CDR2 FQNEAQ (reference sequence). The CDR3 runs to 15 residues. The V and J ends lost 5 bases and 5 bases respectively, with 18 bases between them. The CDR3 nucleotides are TGTGCCAGCAGCCGCGGGACTCTGGGGGGCGAGACCCAGTACTTC. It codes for CASSRGTLGGETQYF.

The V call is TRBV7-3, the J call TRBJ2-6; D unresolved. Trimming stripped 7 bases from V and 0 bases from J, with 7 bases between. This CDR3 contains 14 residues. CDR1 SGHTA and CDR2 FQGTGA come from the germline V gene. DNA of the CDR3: TGTGCCAGCAAGCACAGCTCTGGGGCCAACGTCCTGACTTTC. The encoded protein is CASKHSSGANVLTF.

CDR3 DNA sequence: TGTGCTAGTGGTTTGGTACTTTTGGTGCAGGGCGGTTTCTGGTACTTC. Translating gives CASGLVLLVQGGFWYF. V is TRBV12-5 and J is TRBJ2-7, with a weak D call TRBD1 (5 bases). The V and J ends lost 0 bases and 12 bases respectively, with 24 bases between them. The CDR3 consists of 16 residues. CDR1 is LGHNT and CDR2 is FRNRAP in the germline V gene.

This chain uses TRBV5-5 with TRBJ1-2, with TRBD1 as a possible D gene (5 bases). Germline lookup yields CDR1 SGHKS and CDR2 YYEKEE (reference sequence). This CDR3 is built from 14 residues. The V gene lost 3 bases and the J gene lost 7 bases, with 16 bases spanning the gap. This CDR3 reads CASSYTGPKSGYTF. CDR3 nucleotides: TGTGCCAGCAGCTACACAGGTCCGAAGAGTGGCTACACCTTC.

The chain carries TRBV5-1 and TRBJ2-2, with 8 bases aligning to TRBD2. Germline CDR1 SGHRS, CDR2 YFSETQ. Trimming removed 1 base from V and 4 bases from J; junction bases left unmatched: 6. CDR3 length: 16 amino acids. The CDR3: CASSLSAREGTGELFF. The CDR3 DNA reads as TGCGCCAGCAGCTTGTCCGCCCGGGAGGGCACCGGGGAGCTGTTTTTT.

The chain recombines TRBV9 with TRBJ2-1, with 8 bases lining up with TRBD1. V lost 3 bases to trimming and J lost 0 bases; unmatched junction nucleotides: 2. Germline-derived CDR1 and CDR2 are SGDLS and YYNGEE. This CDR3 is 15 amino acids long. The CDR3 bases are TGTGCCAGCAGCGGGGACAGGAGCTCCTACAATGAGCAGTTCTTC. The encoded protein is CASSGDRSSYNEQFF.

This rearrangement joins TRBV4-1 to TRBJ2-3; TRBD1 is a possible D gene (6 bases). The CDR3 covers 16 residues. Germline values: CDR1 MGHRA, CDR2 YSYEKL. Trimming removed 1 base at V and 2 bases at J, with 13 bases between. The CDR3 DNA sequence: TGCGCCAGCAGCCAAGTAGGGGACATTCCCACAGATACGCAGTATTTT. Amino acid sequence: CASSQVGDIPTDTQYF.

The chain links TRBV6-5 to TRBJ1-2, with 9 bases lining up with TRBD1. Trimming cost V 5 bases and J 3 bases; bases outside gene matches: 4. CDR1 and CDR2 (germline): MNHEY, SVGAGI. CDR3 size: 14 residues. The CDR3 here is CASSERQGDYGYTF. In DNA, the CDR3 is TGTGCCAGCAGTGAACGACAGGGGGACTATGGCTACACCTTC.

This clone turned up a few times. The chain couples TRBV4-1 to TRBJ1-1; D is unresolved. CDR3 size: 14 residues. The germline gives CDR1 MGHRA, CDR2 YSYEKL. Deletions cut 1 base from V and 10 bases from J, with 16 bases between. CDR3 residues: CASSQVTPPGGAFF. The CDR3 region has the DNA TGCGCCAGCAGCCAAGTCACTCCACCCGGTGGAGCTTTCTTT.

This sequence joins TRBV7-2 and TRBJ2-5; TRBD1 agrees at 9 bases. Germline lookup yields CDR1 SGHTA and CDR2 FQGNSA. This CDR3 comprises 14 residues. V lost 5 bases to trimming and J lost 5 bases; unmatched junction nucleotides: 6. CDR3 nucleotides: TGTGCCAGCAGCGTAACAGGGGGCTCTGAGACCCAGTACTTC. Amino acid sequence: CASSVTGGSETQYF.

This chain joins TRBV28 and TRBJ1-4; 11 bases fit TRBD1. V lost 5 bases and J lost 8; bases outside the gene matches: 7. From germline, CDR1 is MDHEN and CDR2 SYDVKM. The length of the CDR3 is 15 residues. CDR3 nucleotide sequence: TGTGCCAGCAGTGTGGAGGGGACAGGGGGGGAAAAACTGTTTTTT. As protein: CASSVEGTGGEKLFF.

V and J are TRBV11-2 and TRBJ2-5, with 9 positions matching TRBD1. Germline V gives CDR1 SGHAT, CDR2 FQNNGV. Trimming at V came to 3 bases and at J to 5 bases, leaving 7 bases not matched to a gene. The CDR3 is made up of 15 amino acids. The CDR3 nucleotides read TGTGCCAGCAGCTTGCCGGGACAGGGTTTCGAGACCCAGTACTTC. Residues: CASSLPGQGFETQYF.

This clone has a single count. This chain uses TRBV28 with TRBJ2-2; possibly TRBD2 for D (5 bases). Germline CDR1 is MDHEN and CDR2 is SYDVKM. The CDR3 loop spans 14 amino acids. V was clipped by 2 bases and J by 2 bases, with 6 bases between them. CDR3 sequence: CASSLEGNTGELFF. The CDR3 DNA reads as TGTGCCAGCAGTTTAGAGGGAAACACCGGGGAGCTGTTTTTT.

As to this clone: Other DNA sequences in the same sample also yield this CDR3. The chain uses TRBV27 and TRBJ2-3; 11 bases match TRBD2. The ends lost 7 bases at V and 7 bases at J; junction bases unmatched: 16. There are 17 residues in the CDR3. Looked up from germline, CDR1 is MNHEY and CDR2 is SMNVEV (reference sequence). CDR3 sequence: CASTHAPASGRLNTQYF. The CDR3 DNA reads TGTGCCAGCACTCACGCCCCCGCTAGCGGGAGGCTCAATACGCAGTATTTT.

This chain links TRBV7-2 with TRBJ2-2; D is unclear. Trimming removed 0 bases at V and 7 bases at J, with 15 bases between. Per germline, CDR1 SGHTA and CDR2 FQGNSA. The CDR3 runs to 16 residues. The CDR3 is CASSLAAAGFGGELFF. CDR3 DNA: TGTGCCAGCAGCTTAGCCGCCGCCGGGTTTGGCGGGGAGCTGTTTTTT.

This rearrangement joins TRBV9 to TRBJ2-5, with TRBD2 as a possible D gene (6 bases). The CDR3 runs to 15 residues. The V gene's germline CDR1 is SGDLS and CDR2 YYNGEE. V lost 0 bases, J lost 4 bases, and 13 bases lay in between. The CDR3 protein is CASSVVPGSGETQYF. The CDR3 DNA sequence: TGTGCCAGCAGCGTAGTGCCCGGGAGCGGAGAGACCCAGTACTTC.

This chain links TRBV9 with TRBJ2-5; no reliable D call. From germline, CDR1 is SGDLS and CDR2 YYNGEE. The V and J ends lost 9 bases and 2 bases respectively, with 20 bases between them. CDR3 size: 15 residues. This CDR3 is CATNVWGSGQETQYF. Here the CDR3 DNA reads TGTGCCACCAACGTATGGGGTTCGGGTCAAGAGACCCAGTACTTC.

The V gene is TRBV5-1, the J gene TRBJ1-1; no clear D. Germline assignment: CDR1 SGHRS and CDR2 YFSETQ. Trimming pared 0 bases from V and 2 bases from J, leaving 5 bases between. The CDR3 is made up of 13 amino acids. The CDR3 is CASSLETNTEAFF. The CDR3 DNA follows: TGCGCCAGCAGCTTGGAAACCAACACTGAAGCTTTCTTT.

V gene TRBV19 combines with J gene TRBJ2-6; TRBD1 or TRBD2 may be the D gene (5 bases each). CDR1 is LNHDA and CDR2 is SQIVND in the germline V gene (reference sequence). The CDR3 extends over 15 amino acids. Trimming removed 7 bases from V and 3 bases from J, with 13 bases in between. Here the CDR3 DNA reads TGTGCCAGTACAGATGGGGGTGGTGGGGCCAACGTCCTGACTTTC. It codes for CASTDGGGGANVLTF. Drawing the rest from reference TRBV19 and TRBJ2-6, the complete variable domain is DGGITQSPKYLFRKEGQNVTLSCEQNLNHDAMYWYRQDPGQGLRLIYYSQIVNDFQKGDIAEGYSVSREKKESFPLTVTSAQKNPTAFYLCASTDGGGGANVLTFGAGSRLTVL.

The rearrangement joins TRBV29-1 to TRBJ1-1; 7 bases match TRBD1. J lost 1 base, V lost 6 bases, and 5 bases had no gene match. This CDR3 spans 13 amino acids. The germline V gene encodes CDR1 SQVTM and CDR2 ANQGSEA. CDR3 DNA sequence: TGCAGCGTCGCGGACAGGCCGAACACTGAAGCTTTCTTT. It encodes CSVADRPNTEAFF.